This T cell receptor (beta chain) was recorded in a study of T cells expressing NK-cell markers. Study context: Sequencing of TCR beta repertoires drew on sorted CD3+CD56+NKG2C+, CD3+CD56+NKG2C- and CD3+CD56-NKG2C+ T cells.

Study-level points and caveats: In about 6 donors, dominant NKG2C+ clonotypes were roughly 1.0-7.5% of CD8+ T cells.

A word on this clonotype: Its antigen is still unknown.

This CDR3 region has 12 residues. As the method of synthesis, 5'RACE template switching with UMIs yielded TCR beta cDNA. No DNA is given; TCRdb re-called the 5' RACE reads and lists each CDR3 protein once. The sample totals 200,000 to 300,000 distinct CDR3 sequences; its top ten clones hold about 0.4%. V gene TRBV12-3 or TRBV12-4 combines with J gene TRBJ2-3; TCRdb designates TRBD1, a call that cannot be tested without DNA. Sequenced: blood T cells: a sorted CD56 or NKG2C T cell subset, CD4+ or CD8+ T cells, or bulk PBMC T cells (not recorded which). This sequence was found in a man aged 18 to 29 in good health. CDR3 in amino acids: CASSFGGDTQYF.